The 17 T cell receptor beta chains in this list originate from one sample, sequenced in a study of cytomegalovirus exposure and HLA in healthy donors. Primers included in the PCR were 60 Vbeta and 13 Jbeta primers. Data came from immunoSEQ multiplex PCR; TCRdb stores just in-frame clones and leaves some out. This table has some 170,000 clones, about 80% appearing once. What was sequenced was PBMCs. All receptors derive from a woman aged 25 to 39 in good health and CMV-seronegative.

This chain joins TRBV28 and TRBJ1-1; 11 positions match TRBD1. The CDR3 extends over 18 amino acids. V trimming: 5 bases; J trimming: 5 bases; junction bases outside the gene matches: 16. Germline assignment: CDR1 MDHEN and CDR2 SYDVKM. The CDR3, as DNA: TGTGCCAGCAGTGTTTTTGGTCCGGGACAGGGGGTCGGGACTGAAGCTTTCTTT. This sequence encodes CASSVFGPGQGVGTEAFF.

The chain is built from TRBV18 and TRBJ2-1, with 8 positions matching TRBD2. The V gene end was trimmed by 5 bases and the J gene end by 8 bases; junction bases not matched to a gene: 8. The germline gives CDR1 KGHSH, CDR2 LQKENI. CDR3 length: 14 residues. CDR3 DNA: TGTGCCAGCTCAACCGGGACTAGGGTGGATGAGCAGTTCTTC. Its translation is CASSTGTRVDEQFF.

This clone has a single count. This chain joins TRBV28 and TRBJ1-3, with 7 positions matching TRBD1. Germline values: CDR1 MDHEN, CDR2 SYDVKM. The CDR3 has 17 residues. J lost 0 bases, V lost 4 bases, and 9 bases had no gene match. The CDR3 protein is CASSSSLGQASGNTIYF. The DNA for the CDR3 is TGTGCCAGCAGTTCCAGCTTAGGACAGGCCTCTGGAAACACCATATATTTT.

The chain's CDR3 is CASSYGQGAEYGYTF. The DNA for the CDR3 is TGTGCCAGCAGTTATGGACAGGGGGCCGAGTATGGCTACACCTTC. This chain uses TRBV6-5 with TRBJ1-2; TRBD1 aligns across 11 bases. V lost 3 bases and J lost 5; bases outside the gene matches: 5. The CDR3 runs to 15 residues. Germline assignment: CDR1 MNHEY and CDR2 SVGAGI.

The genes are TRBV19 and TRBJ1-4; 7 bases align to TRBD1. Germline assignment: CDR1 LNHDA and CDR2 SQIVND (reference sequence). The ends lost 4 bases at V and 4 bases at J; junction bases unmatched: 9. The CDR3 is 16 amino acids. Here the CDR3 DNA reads TGTGCCAGTAGTAAAGGCCCGGGACAGCTTAATGAAAAACTGTTTTTT. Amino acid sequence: CASSKGPGQLNEKLFF.

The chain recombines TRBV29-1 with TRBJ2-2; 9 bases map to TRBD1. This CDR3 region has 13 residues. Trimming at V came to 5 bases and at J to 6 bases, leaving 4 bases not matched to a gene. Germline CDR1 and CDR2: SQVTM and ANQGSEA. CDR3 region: CSVPGTGSGELFF. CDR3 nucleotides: TGCAGCGTTCCTGGGACAGGGTCCGGGGAGCTGTTTTTT.

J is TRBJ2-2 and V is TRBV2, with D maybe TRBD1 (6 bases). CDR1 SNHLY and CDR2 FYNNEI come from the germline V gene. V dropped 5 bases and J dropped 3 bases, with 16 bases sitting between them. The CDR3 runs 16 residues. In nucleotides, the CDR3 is TGTGCCAGCAGTACCGCTGCGGACAGCTACACCGGGGAGCTGTTTTTT. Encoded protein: CASSTAADSYTGELFF.

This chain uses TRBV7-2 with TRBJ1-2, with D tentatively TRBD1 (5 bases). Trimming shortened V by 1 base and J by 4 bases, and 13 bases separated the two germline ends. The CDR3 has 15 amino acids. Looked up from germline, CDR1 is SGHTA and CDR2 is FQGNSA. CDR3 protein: CASSLGVGTGYGYTF. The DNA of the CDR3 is TGTGCCAGCAGCTTAGGAGTCGGGACTGGCTATGGCTACACCTTC.

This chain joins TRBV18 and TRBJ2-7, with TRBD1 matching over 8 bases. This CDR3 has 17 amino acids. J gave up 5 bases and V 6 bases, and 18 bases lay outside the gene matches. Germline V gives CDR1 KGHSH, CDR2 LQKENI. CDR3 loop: CASSLNTGTGGFDEQYF. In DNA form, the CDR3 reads TGTGCCAGCTCCCTAAACACAGGCACAGGGGGTTTCGACGAGCAGTACTTC.

CDR3: CASSIARGRGNIQYF. The DNA for the CDR3 is TGTGCCAGTAGTATAGCTCGGGGTCGGGGAAACATTCAGTACTTC. The V call is TRBV19, the J call TRBJ2-4; weak D call: TRBD2 (5 bases). V gave up 1 base and J gave up 6 bases, with 13 bases separating them. The CDR3 extends over 15 amino acids. CDR1 is LNHDA, CDR2 SQIVND, per germline (reference sequence).

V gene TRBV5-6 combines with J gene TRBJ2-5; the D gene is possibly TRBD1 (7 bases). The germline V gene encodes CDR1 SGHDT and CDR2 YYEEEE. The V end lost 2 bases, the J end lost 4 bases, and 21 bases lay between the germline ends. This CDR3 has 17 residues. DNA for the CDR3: TGTGCCAGCAGCTTAGCAACGAGGGGGCTGGAGGGAGAGACCCAGTACTTC. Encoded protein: CASSLATRGLEGETQYF.

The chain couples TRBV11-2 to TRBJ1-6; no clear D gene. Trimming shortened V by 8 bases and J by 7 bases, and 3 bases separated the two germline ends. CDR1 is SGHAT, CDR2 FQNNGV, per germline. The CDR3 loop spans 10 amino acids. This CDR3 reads CASPNSPLHF. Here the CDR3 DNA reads TGTGCCAGCCCGAATTCACCCCTCCACTTT.

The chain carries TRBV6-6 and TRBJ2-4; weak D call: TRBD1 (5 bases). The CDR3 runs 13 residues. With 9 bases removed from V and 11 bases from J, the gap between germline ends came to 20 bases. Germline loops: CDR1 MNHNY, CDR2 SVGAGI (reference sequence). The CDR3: CASTTGTQALQYF. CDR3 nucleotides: TGTGCCAGTACCACAGGTACCCAAGCCCTTCAGTACTTC.

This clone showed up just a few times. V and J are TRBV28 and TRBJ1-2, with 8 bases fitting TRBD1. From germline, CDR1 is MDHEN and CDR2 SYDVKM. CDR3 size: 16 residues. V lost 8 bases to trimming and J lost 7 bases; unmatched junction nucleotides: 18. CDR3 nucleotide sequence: TGTGCCAGCGCCGACCGGGACAGGCCCGGGGTAGGTGGCTACACCTTC. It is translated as CASADRDRPGVGGYTF.

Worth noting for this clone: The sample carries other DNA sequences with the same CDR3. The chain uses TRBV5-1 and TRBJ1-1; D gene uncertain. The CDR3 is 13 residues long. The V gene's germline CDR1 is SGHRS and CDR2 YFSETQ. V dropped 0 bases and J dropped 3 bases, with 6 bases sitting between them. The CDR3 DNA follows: TGCGCCAGCAGCTTGGCCGGGGACACTGAAGCTTTCTTT. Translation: CASSLAGDTEAFF.

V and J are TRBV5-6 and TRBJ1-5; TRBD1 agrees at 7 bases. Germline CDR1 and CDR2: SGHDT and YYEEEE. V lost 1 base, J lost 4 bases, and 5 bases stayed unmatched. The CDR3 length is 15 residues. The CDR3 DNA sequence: TGTGCCAGCAGCTTGTTCGACAGGGAGAATCAGCCCCAGCATTTT. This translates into CASSLFDRENQPQHF.

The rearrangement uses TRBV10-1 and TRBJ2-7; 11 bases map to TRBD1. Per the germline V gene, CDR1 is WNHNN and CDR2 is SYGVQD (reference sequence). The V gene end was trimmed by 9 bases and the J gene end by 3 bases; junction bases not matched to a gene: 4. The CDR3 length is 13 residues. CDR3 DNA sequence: TGCGCCAGACCGGGACAGGGGGTCTACGAGCAGTACTTC. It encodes CARPGQGVYEQYF.